Following are 18 T cell receptor beta chains from one sample sequenced in a study of identical twins. TCRdb re-analysed the 5' RACE reads in MiXCR, keeping a single row per CDR3 protein. This table has more than 600,000 distinct CDR3 sequences, around a sixth appearing once. The same data also contributed to another study, on T cells expressing NK-cell markers.

The source material was PBMCs. All receptors derive from a woman younger than 35 in good health.

This clonotype was seen more than once but under ten times. Written as DNA, the CDR3 is TGTGCCAGCAGCTTAAAAGGGGACGGACTACAAGAGACCCAGTACTTC. This codes for CASSLKGDGLQETQYF. The chain combines TRBV13 with TRBJ2-5; the D gene is possibly TRBD2 (6 bases). The CDR3 spans 16 residues. Looked up from germline, CDR1 is PRHDT and CDR2 is FYEKMQ (reference sequence). V lost 2 bases, J lost 2 bases, and 15 bases lay in between.

V and J are TRBV6-4 and TRBJ2-2; tentatively, D is TRBD2 (6 bases). There are 14 residues in the CDR3. CDR1 and CDR2 (germline): MRHNA, SNTAGT. V was shortened by 2 bases and J by 5 bases, with 9 bases between the two germline ends. The CDR3 DNA reads TGTGCCAGCAGTGACGTGGGGGGAACCGGGGAGCTGTTTTTT. It codes for CASSDVGGTGELFF.

This clonotype has more than one count but fewer than ten. The rearrangement uses TRBV5-1 and TRBJ2-4; maybe TRBD1 (5 bases). V was pared by 4 bases and J by 4 bases, with 15 bases between. From germline, CDR1 is SGHRS and CDR2 YFSETQ. The CDR3 runs 15 residues. CDR3 bases: TGCGCCAGCAGCATATCGACAGCCCCTAAAAACATTCAGTACTTC. It encodes CASSISTAPKNIQYF.

The rearrangement links TRBV15 to TRBJ2-2; 12 bases match TRBD2. This CDR3 region has 16 residues. The J segment lost 5 bases and the V segment lost 8 bases, leaving 9 bases of the junction unmatched. Germline loops: CDR1 LNHNV, CDR2 YYDKDF (reference sequence). CDR3: CATAGLAGGSTGELFF. The CDR3 DNA reads as TGTGCCACCGCGGGGCTAGCGGGAGGGAGTACCGGGGAGCTGTTTTTT.

This sequence joins TRBV12-3 or TRBV12-4 and TRBJ2-1; D gene uncertain. The CDR3 runs 14 residues. V was shortened by 2 bases and J by 4 bases, with 9 bases between the two germline ends. CDR3: CASSLILGYNEQFF. DNA for the CDR3: TGTGCCAGCAGTTTAATCTTAGGGTACAATGAGCAGTTCTTC.

The rearrangement links TRBV6-2 or TRBV6-3 to TRBJ2-7; 9 nucleotides match TRBD2. The CDR3 runs 17 residues. With V trimmed by 1 base and J by 5 bases, 12 bases remained unmatched. Germline assignment: CDR1 MNHEY and CDR2 SVGEGT. DNA of the CDR3: TGTGCCAGCAGTTACTTACTTTTAGCGGGAGAACAGGACGAGCAGTACTTC. As protein: CASSYLLLAGEQDEQYF.

This clonotype has only a few counts. The chain employs TRBV7-9 and TRBJ2-7; 7 bases line up with TRBD1. Germline V CDR1 and CDR2: SEHNR, FQNEAQ (reference sequence). CDR3 length: 16 residues. Trimming took 5 bases from V and 3 from J; bases not matched to a gene: 13. CDR3 sequence (DNA): TGTGCCAGCAGCACTCCGGGACAGTCCTCGTTCTACGAGCAGTACTTC. Translated: CASSTPGQSSFYEQYF.

This clonotype has a handful of counts. V gene TRBV3-1 combines with J gene TRBJ2-7; tentative D call: TRBD2 (6 bases). Germline values: CDR1 LGHDT, CDR2 YNNKEL (reference sequence). This CDR3 is built from 17 residues. Trimming stripped 4 bases from V and 1 base from J, with 20 bases between. CDR3: CASSPERRRDPSYEQYF. CDR3 nucleotides: TGTGCCAGCAGCCCAGAAAGAAGGCGGGACCCGTCCTACGAGCAGTACTTC.

V and J are TRBV15 and TRBJ2-5; D assignment may be TRBD1 or TRBD2 (5 bases each). V was shortened by 1 base and J by 1 base, with 10 bases between the two germline ends. Germline V lookup: CDR1 LNHNV, CDR2 YYDKDF (reference sequence). This CDR3 spans 15 amino acids. CDR3 residues: CATSRGAGTQETQYF. The CDR3 nucleotides read TGTGCCACCAGCAGAGGAGCCGGGACCCAAGAGACCCAGTACTTC.

The chain has TRBV18 and TRBJ2-7, with a weak D call TRBD1 (5 bases). The CDR3 contains 15 residues. With 1 base removed from V and 5 bases from J, the gap between germline ends came to 15 bases. The germline CDR1 and CDR2 sequences are KGHSH and LQKENI. The CDR3: CASSPLGIRGNEQYF. The CDR3 nucleotides read TGTGCCAGCTCACCACTGGGGATAAGGGGAAACGAGCAGTACTTC.

The chain is built from TRBV9 and TRBJ1-3; D ambiguous. The CDR3 totals 18 residues. Per the germline V gene, CDR1 is SGDLS and CDR2 is YYNGEE. Between the trimmed V and J ends, which lost 0 bases and 1 base, there was a span of 17 bases. CDR3 nucleotides: TGTGCCAGCAGCGTAGACCTGGTCAGGCCCAAGTCTGGAAACACCATATATTTT. Translation gives CASSVDLVRPKSGNTIYF.

The rearrangement links TRBV7-9 to TRBJ1-5, with D possibly matching TRBD1 (6 bases). Trimming took 5 bases from V and 1 from J, leaving 12 bases between them. Germline V gene data show CDR1 as SEHNR and CDR2 as FQNEAQ (reference sequence). CDR3 size: 15 residues. In DNA, the CDR3 is TGTGCCAGCAGCCCAGGGGTTTCCAGCAATCAGCCCCAGCATTTT. Residues: CASSPGVSSNQPQHF. The full variable domain, rest sourced from reference TRBV7-9 and TRBJ1-5, is DTGVSQNPRHKITKRGQNVTFRCDPISEHNRLYWYRQTLGQGPEFLTYFQNEAQLEKSRLLSDRFSAERPKGSFSTLEIQRTEQGDSAMYLCASSPGVSSNQPQHFGDGTRLSIL.

This clonotype came up a few times. V usage is TRBV20-1 and J usage is TRBJ2-5, with 8 positions matching TRBD2. CDR3 size: 17 residues. In germline, CDR1 is DFQATT, CDR2 SNEGSKA (reference sequence). V shed 5 bases and J 1 base; nucleotides not matched to a gene: 15. The CDR3 region is CSASEPGLGWAQETQYF. The DNA of the CDR3 is TGCAGTGCTTCCGAACCGGGACTAGGTTGGGCCCAAGAGACCCAGTACTTC.

CDR3 DNA sequence: TGCAGTTCGACCGTGGACGGCACAGATACGCAGTATTTT. Protein: CSSTVDGTDTQYF. The genes are TRBV20-1 and TRBJ2-3, with D uncertain. Germline-derived CDR1 and CDR2 are DFQATT and SNEGSKA (reference sequence). V shed 8 bases and J shed 1 base, with 13 bases lying between them. The CDR3 is 13 amino acids.

The chain employs TRBV20-1 and TRBJ2-5, with 9 bases matching TRBD2. The junction had 9 bases not matched to a gene; V was cut back by 5 bases and J by 2 bases. The length of the CDR3 is 15 residues. Germline loops: CDR1 DFQATT, CDR2 SNEGSKA (reference sequence). CDR3 nucleotide sequence: TGCAGTGCTCGCGGAGTAGCGGGAGTTCAAGAGACCCAGTACTTC. It translates to CSARGVAGVQETQYF.

In this sample, this clonotype turned up a few times. The CDR3 DNA follows: TGTGCCTTCAGTTCTCGCCGGGGAGGGCCCCCAAGTAACACTGAAGCTTTCTTT. Protein product: CAFSSRRGGPPSNTEAFF. This chain links TRBV7-3 with TRBJ1-1, with D uncertain. Germline CDR1 SGHTA, CDR2 FQGTGA. V was cut by 11 bases and J by 2 bases, with 30 bases left in between. CDR3 length equals 18 residues.

This clonotype has only a few counts. This chain connects TRBV7-2 to TRBJ2-7, with D uncertain. The CDR3 has 11 residues. Germline V gene sequence: CDR1 SGHTA, CDR2 FQGNSA. V lost 4 bases and J lost 9, with 10 bases in between. The CDR3 region is CASSSQYRQYF. CDR3 DNA: TGTGCCAGCAGCTCCCAATATCGGCAGTACTTC.

This clonotype was counted many times. The rearrangement joins TRBV5-1 to TRBJ2-1; the match to TRBD2 covers 7 bases. With V trimmed by 6 bases and J by 4 bases, 10 bases remained unmatched. The germline gives CDR1 SGHRS, CDR2 YFSETQ. CDR3 size: 15 residues. CDR3 residues: CASMPGGSLYNEQFF. CDR3 coding DNA: TGCGCCAGCATGCCGGGCGGGAGCCTGTACAATGAGCAGTTCTTC. The whole variable domain, remainder taken from reference TRBV5-1 and TRBJ2-1, is KAGVTQTPRYLIKTRGQQVTLSCSPISGHRSVSWYQQTPGQGLQFLFEYFSETQRNKGNFPGRFSGRQFSNSRSEMNVSTLELGDSALYLCASMPGGSLYNEQFFGPGTRLTVL.